One sample yielded the 25 T cell receptor beta chains listed below, sequenced in a study of T cells in localized non-small cell lung cancer. Method: immunoSEQ multiplex PCR; TCRdb's copy keeps in-frame clones and lacks some. The sample lists about 25,000 clones, 75% to 90% occurring once. Sequenced material: peripheral blood, taken before any cancer treatment. The origin of the receptors is a female donor at least 60 years old with stage I lung adenocarcinoma.

The chain links TRBV9 to TRBJ2-5; 8 bases align to TRBD2. This CDR3 spans 14 amino acids. Per germline, CDR1 SGDLS and CDR2 YYNGEE. The trim removed 3 bases at V and 5 bases at J, leaving 6 bases unmatched. The CDR3 DNA reads TGTGCCAGCAGCGAAGCGGGGGATAGTGAGACCCAGTACTTC. Translation gives CASSEAGDSETQYF.

V usage is TRBV5-8 and J usage is TRBJ1-5, with a weak D call TRBD1 (5 bases). The CDR3 has 15 residues. Deletions cut 9 bases from V and 0 bases from J, with 16 bases between. From germline, CDR1 is SGHTS and CDR2 YDEGEE. CDR3 DNA sequence: TGTGCCACAAACCGGGCAGGGAATAGCAATCAGCCCCAGCATTTT. Translating gives CATNRAGNSNQPQHF.

The V and J genes are TRBV6-1 and TRBJ1-4, with D perhaps matching TRBD1 (5 bases). The CDR3 spans 15 residues. With 6 bases removed from V and 12 bases from J, the gap between germline ends came to 23 bases. Per germline, CDR1 MNHNS and CDR2 SASEGT. The DNA for the CDR3 is TGTGCCAGCAGCGGAACTGGGACTCTGAGTGTTGAACTGTTTTTT. Translation gives CASSGTGTLSVELFF.

The rearrangement uses TRBV12-5 and TRBJ1-2, with TRBD1 matching 7 bases. Germline V gives CDR1 LGHNT, CDR2 FRNRAP. V was pared by 10 bases and J by 6 bases, with 8 bases of the junction left unmatched. The CDR3 extends over 12 amino acids. CDR3 sequence reads: CAIRGQLDGYTF. The CDR3 DNA reads as TGTGCTATAAGGGGGCAGCTCGATGGCTACACCTTC. Supplemented by reference TRBV12-5 and TRBJ1-2, the full variable domain reads DARVTQTPRHKVTEMGQEVTMRCQPILGHNTVFWYRQTMMQGLELLAYFRNRAPLDDSGMPKDRFSAEMPDATLATLKIQPSEPRDSAVYFCAIRGQLDGYTFGSGTRLTVV.

The chain employs TRBV4-2 and TRBJ2-1; the D gene is possibly TRBD1 (6 bases). Germline V gene data show CDR1 as LGHNA and CDR2 as YNFKEQ. V lost 0 bases, J lost 1 base, and 10 bases lay in between. The CDR3 has 16 amino acids. The chain's CDR3 is CASSQDFGTSYNEQFF. As DNA, the CDR3 is TGTGCCAGCAGCCAAGATTTCGGGACATCCTACAATGAGCAGTTCTTC.

The chain has TRBV25-1 and TRBJ1-2, with TRBD1 as a possible D gene (5 bases). The germline V gene encodes CDR1 MGHDK and CDR2 SYGVNS. The CDR3 runs to 15 residues. V lost 6 bases and J lost 0, with 14 bases in between. DNA of the CDR3: TGTGCCAGCAGCCCCACAGGACTACCTAACTATGGCTACACCTTC. Residues: CASSPTGLPNYGYTF.

The CDR3 sequence: CASSLGRRETFSTDTQYF. In DNA, the CDR3 is TGTGCCAGCAGCTTGGGCAGGCGAGAGACTTTTAGCACAGATACGCAGTATTTT. The gene calls are TRBV5-8 and TRBJ2-3, with unresolved D. V gave up 0 bases and J gave up 0 bases, with 17 bases separating them. Germline CDR1 and CDR2: SGHTS and YDEGEE. This CDR3 has 18 amino acids.

The chain uses TRBV19 and TRBJ2-3, with no clear D. The CDR3 is 14 residues long. CDR1 and CDR2 from the germline V gene are LNHDA and SQIVND (reference sequence). V lost 5 bases and J 2 bases, leaving 11 bases between the germline ends. The CDR3 coding sequence is TGTGCCAGTAGTGCCCTAACCGACACAGATACGCAGTATTTT. It specifies CASSALTDTDTQYF.

The V call is TRBV7-2, the J call TRBJ2-7; 8 nucleotides line up with TRBD2. The CDR3 consists of 14 residues. With V trimmed by 6 bases and J by 3 bases, 7 bases remained unmatched. Germline values: CDR1 SGHTA, CDR2 FQGNSA. In DNA form, the CDR3 reads TGTGCCAGCAGTTTGCCGGGAGGGGACTACGAGCAGTACTTC. It codes for CASSLPGGDYEQYF.

The genes are TRBV6-5 and TRBJ2-7; 8 nucleotides match TRBD1. CDR3 length: 15 amino acids. J gave up 2 bases and V 0 bases, and 3 bases lay outside the gene matches. Per germline, CDR1 MNHEY and CDR2 SVGAGI. The CDR3 DNA is TGTGCCAGCAGTTACTCGGGGACAGGTACCTACGAGCAGTACTTC. Translating it yields CASSYSGTGTYEQYF.

Only one count was recorded for this clone. In DNA, the CDR3 is TGTGCCAGCCTCGGGACAGAGAACTATGGCTACACCTTC. Translating it yields CASLGTENYGYTF. V gene TRBV5-6 combines with J gene TRBJ1-2, with 7 bases identical to TRBD1. CDR3 length: 13 amino acids. Germline trimming cut 7 bases from V and 2 bases from J; bases unmatched to any gene: 5. Germline V gene sequence: CDR1 SGHDT, CDR2 YYEEEE. Looking up the rest from reference TRBV5-6 and TRBJ1-2 gives the full variable domain: DAGVTQSPTHLIKTRGQQVTLRCSPKSGHDTVSWYQQALGQGPQFIFQYYEEEERQRGNFPDRFSGHQFPNYSSELNVNALLLGDSALYLCASLGTENYGYTFGSGTRLTVV.

The chain uses TRBV29-1 and TRBJ2-3; tentative D call: TRBD2 (5 bases). The length of the CDR3 is 14 residues. V was clipped by 2 bases and J by 3 bases, with 12 bases between them. CDR1 is SQVTM and CDR2 is ANQGSEA in the germline V gene. The CDR3 is CSVEKDWATDTQYF. In DNA form, the CDR3 reads TGCAGCGTTGAAAAGGACTGGGCGACAGATACGCAGTATTTT.

This clone occurred a few times. The genes are TRBV19 and TRBJ1-2; no firm D call. The germline CDR1 and CDR2 sequences are LNHDA and SQIVND (reference sequence). The CDR3 spans 13 residues. V lost 5 bases and J lost 2, with 9 bases in between. The DNA of the CDR3 is TGTGCCAGTAGTTTCCGGACGAACTATGGCTACACCTTC. This gives the protein CASSFRTNYGYTF.

The chain uses TRBV30 and TRBJ2-3; D is undetermined. This CDR3 spans 14 amino acids. Germline V lookup: CDR1 GTSNPN, CDR2 SVGIG (reference sequence). V was shortened by 1 base and J by 1 base, with 9 bases between the two germline ends. CDR3 sequence (DNA): TGTGCCTGGAGTGACCCGGCTCGCACAGATACGCAGTATTTT. Its translation is CAWSDPARTDTQYF. Full variable domain (remainder filled in from reference TRBV30 and TRBJ2-3): SQTIHQWPATLVQPVGSPLSLECTVEGTSNPNLYWYRQAAGRGLQLLFYSVGIGQISSEVPQNLSASRPQDRQFILSSKKLLLSDSGFYLCAWSDPARTDTQYFGPGTRLTVL.

The V and J genes are TRBV13 and TRBJ2-3, with D possibly TRBD2 on 5 matching bases. The CDR3 runs to 15 residues. Germline CDR1 is PRHDT and CDR2 is FYEKMQ (reference sequence). V lost 5 bases and J 6 bases, leaving 18 bases between the germline ends. The CDR3 DNA is TGTGCCAGCAGCCGGTTTAATGGAGGTGTGGATACGCAGTATTTT. As protein: CASSRFNGGVDTQYF.

J is TRBJ1-1 and V is TRBV5-5; possible D gene TRBD1, 6 bases. Germline CDR1 is SGHKS and CDR2 is YYEKEE (reference sequence). V was trimmed by 0 bases and J by 1 base, leaving 16 bases between them. The CDR3 covers 17 residues. CDR3 in DNA: TGTGCCAGCAGCTTGGCCCAGGACAGCCTAGGGAACACTGAAGCTTTCTTT. This encodes CASSLAQDSLGNTEAFF.

Only one count was recorded for this clone. The rearrangement links TRBV29-1 to TRBJ1-5; the D gene is possibly TRBD1 (5 bases). The CDR3 covers 12 residues. V dropped 5 bases and J dropped 6 bases, with 11 bases sitting between them. Germline V CDR1 and CDR2: SQVTM, ANQGSEA. For the CDR3, the DNA is TGCAGCGTTCAGGACGGGGGTCAGCCCCAGCATTTT. Translated, it gives CSVQDGGQPQHF.

This chain joins TRBV19 and TRBJ2-1; 8 nucleotides agree with TRBD1. Germline V gene data show CDR1 as LNHDA and CDR2 as SQIVND (reference sequence). The V and J ends lost 4 bases and 2 bases, in that order; junction bases with no gene match: 7. The CDR3 length is 16 residues. The CDR3 DNA sequence: TGTGCCAGTAGTAAACAGGGGGGACAACCCTACAATGAGCAGTTCTTC. Translating gives CASSKQGGQPYNEQFF.

The chain uses TRBV7-2 and TRBJ1-4; D unclear. The CDR3 runs to 14 residues. The germline gives CDR1 SGHTA, CDR2 FQGNSA. V was pared by 2 bases and J by 7 bases, with 11 bases between. This CDR3 is CASSLISNSEKLFF. DNA of the CDR3: TGTGCCAGCAGCTTAATATCTAACAGTGAAAAACTGTTTTTT.

This rearrangement joins TRBV29-1 to TRBJ1-1, with D possibly matching TRBD1 (6 bases). In germline, CDR1 is SQVTM, CDR2 ANQGSEA. The CDR3 length is 13 residues. The V gene lost 3 bases and the J gene lost 0 bases, with 8 bases spanning the gap. CDR3 nucleotide sequence: TGCAGCGTTGAGGAGGGGGTGAACACTGAAGCTTTCTTT. It codes for CSVEEGVNTEAFF.

The chain links TRBV19 to TRBJ1-1; TRBD1 aligns across 7 bases. CDR1 is LNHDA, CDR2 SQIVND, per germline (reference sequence). The trim removed 7 bases at V and 3 bases at J, leaving 5 bases unmatched. The CDR3 sequence is 13 residues long. CDR3 in amino acids: CASNSQGDTEAFF. Here the CDR3 DNA reads TGTGCCAGTAATAGCCAGGGGGACACTGAAGCTTTCTTT. The variable domain in full, completed from reference TRBV19 and TRBJ1-1, reads DGGITQSPKYLFRKEGQNVTLSCEQNLNHDAMYWYRQDPGQGLRLIYYSQIVNDFQKGDIAEGYSVSREKKESFPLTVTSAQKNPTAFYLCASNSQGDTEAFFGQGTRLTVV.

This chain uses TRBV19 with TRBJ2-1; TRBD2 agrees at 7 bases. Trimming cost V 0 bases and J 1 base; bases outside gene matches: 6. This CDR3 has 17 amino acids. Germline CDR1 reads LNHDA; CDR2 reads SQIVND (reference sequence). CDR3 bases: TGTGCCAGTAGTATAGATCTGGCGGGGGAATCCTACAATGAGCAGTTCTTC. Translation: CASSIDLAGESYNEQFF.

This clone has just a few counts. The chain uses TRBV7-3 and TRBJ1-1; D unclear. V shed 2 bases and J shed 0 bases, with 10 bases lying between them. Germline V gene data show CDR1 as SGHTA and CDR2 as FQGTGA. The CDR3 is 15 residues long. As DNA, the CDR3 is TGTGCCAGCAGCTTATGGGGAGGGATGAACACTGAAGCTTTCTTT. It specifies CASSLWGGMNTEAFF.

V gene TRBV5-1 combines with J gene TRBJ2-1; 13 bases map to TRBD2. CDR1 and CDR2 (germline): SGHRS, YFSETQ. This CDR3 has 15 amino acids. With 4 bases clipped from V and 5 bases from J, the junction kept 3 bases outside the gene matches. The CDR3 nucleotides are TGCGCCAGCAGCCTCGGGACTAGCGGGAACAATGAGCAGTTCTTC. Protein product: CASSLGTSGNNEQFF.

The J gene is TRBJ1-2, the V gene TRBV19; D unresolved. From germline, CDR1 is LNHDA and CDR2 SQIVND (reference sequence). CDR3 length equals 12 residues. The V end was cut by 9 bases, the J end by 5 bases, with 13 bases between. The CDR3 nucleotides read TGTGCCAGCCGGGCCCCCATTTATGGCTACACCTTC. It codes for CASRAPIYGYTF.